This is a list of T cell receptor beta chains from one sample in a study of T-cell memory formation after mild COVID-19. Via MiXCR, TCRdb re-called the 5' RACE reads, giving one row per CDR3 protein. The sample includes approximately 400,000 distinct CDR3 sequences, 15% to 20% of them seen just once. Sample: PBMCs or a T cell subset sorted from them (not recorded which). These receptors were collected from a man between 18 and 35 years old who had mild COVID-19 (a few samples of this study predate the infection). Cell type and time point are not known. The CDR3 runs from the conserved cysteine through the conserved F or W. A D gene is named only where the DNA matches it firmly. Some rows mark clone size as missing; the rest say once, few, many or name a class of expanded clone.

. TRBJ1-5 . TRBV9 CASSPGHQPNQPQHF TGTGCCAGCAGCCCCGGGCACCAACCCAATCAGCCCCAGCATTTT
few TRBJ1-5 . TRBV2 CASSDRTVSNQPQHF TGTGCCAGCAGTGATCGGACAGTTAGCAATCAGCCCCAGCATTTT
. TRBJ1-2 . TRBV5-1 CASSLSGTNDGYTF TGCGCCAGCAGCTTGAGTGGGACCAACGATGGCTACACCTTC
few TRBJ2-3 . TRBV18 CASSPDRRSTDTQYF TGTGCCAGCTCACCCGACCGGCGTAGCACAGATACGCAGTATTTT
. TRBJ1-6 . TRBV12-3/TRBV12-4 CASSRQAYNSPLHF TGTGCCAGCAGCCGACAGGCCTATAATTCACCCCTCCACTTT
few TRBJ2-3 . TRBV4-1 CASSQVGLHTDTQYF TGCGCCAGCAGCCAAGTGGGCTTACACACAGATACGCAGTATTTT
. TRBJ1-2 . TRBV5-1 CASSLPRTRNYGYTF TGCGCCAGCAGCCTTCCCAGGACTAGAAACTATGGCTACACCTTC
. TRBJ1-2 . TRBV20-1 CSAGGRGANYGYTF TGCAGTGCTGGGGGTCGGGGGGCGAACTATGGCTACACCTTC
few TRBJ2-1 . TRBV9 CASSVGWGQANEQFF TGTGCCAGCAGCGTAGGCTGGGGCCAGGCGAATGAGCAGTTCTTC
many TRBJ2-3 . TRBV7-2 CASSPGGRGGTDTQYF TGTGCCAGCAGCCCAGGCGGTCGCGGGGGCACAGATACGCAGTATTTT
few TRBJ2-5 . TRBV27 CASSFGPGETQYF .
. TRBJ1-2 . TRBV2 CASSDVPGYGYTF TGTGCCAGCAGTGATGTCCCCGGCTATGGCTACACCTTC
many TRBJ2-1 TRBD2 TRBV19 CASSRTSGTYNEQFF TGTGCCAGTAGCCGGACTAGCGGCACCTACAATGAGCAGTTCTTC
few TRBJ2-1 . TRBV7-9 CASSLASGPYNEQFF TGTGCCAGCAGCTTAGCGAGCGGACCTTACAATGAGCAGTTCTTC
. TRBJ2-1 . TRBV24-1 CATSDRPGLDTNNEQFF TGTGCCACCAGTGATCGCCCGGGGTTAGACACAAACAATGAGCAGTTCTTC
. TRBJ1-1 TRBD1 TRBV11-2 CASSPKQGLGTEAFF TGTGCCAGCAGCCCCAAACAGGGGTTGGGCACTGAAGCTTTCTTT
few TRBJ2-5 . TRBV5-5 CASSSPPVTQYF TGTGCCAGCAGCTCGCCCCCAGTGACCCAGTACTTC
. TRBJ2-3 . TRBV3-1 CASTSYTDTQYF TGTGCCAGCACCTCCTACACAGATACGCAGTATTTT
few TRBJ1-3 . TRBV7-9 CASSGYGQSGNTIYF TGTGCCAGCAGCGGCTACGGGCAGTCTGGAAACACCATATATTTT
many TRBJ1-1 . TRBV7-6 CASSLPDTEAFF TGTGCCAGCAGCTTGCCCGACACTGAAGCTTTCTTT
few TRBJ2-1 . TRBV5-8 CASSTGGWGAKEQFF TGTGCCAGCAGCACAGGAGGTTGGGGGGCGAAAGAGCAGTTCTTC
. TRBJ1-5 TRBD1 TRBV28 CAGRTGPHQPQHF TGTGCCGGGAGGACAGGGCCGCATCAGCCCCAGCATTTT
few TRBJ2-1 . TRBV7-6 CASGGADNEQFF TGTGCCAGCGGGGGGGCGGACAATGAGCAGTTCTTC
many TRBJ2-5 . TRBV14 CASSLRWETQYF TGTGCCAGCAGCCTCAGGTGGGAGACCCAGTACTTC
. TRBJ1-6 . TRBV7-2 CASSLVQGGGSPLHF TGTGCCAGCAGCTTAGTACAGGGTGGTGGTTCACCCCTCCACTTT
. TRBJ2-7 . TRBV5-1 CASSLGTRGGQYF TGCGCCAGCAGCTTGGGGACCCGTGGAGGGCAGTACTTC
. TRBJ1-2 . TRBV7-9 CASSPPFLSDGYTF TGTGCCAGCAGCCCGCCGTTTCTCAGCGATGGCTACACCTTC
few TRBJ2-5 TRBD2 TRBV7-8 CASSLPSGGAKETQYF TGTGCCAGCAGCTTACCCAGCGGGGGGGCCAAAGAGACCCAGTACTTC
. TRBJ2-6 . TRBV11-2 CASSLVRSGANVLTF TGTGCCAGCAGCTTAGTAAGGTCTGGGGCCAACGTCCTGACTTTC
many TRBJ1-2 . TRBV12-3/TRBV12-4 CASSLGGGYTF TGTGCCAGCAGCTTAGGGGGAGGCTACACCTTC